This TCR beta chain appears in the sequencing data of a study of T-cell memory formation after mild COVID-19. Study results and limitations: CD4+ clones that contracted lay mainly in CM and EM; CD8+ ones lay in EMRA. The study detected some responding clones in pre-infection memory, suggesting cross-reactive memory joined.

J lost 6 bases, V lost 4 bases, and 8 bases had no gene match. The CDR3 contains 15 residues. Germline values: CDR1 MNHEY, CDR2 SMNVEV (reference sequence). TCR alpha and TCR beta cDNA libraries carrying sample barcodes and UMIs came from 5'RACE with constant-segment primers. In TCRdb, the 5' RACE reads were re-called with MiXCR into one record per CDR3 protein. The data hold 110,000 to 150,000 distinct CDR3 sequences, with 11% to 15% observed a single time. This clonotype was detected only a few times. The antigen remains undetermined. What was sequenced was PBMCs or a T cell subset sorted from them (not recorded which). The chain links TRBV27 to TRBJ2-4, with 8 bases fitting TRBD2. The TCR originated in an adult woman who had mild COVID-19 (a few samples of this study predate the infection). Cell type and time point are not known. The CDR3 is CASSYAGGDGNIQYF. The CDR3 DNA is TGTGCCAGCAGTTATGCGGGGGGCGACGGAAACATTCAGTACTTC.